This T cell receptor beta chain was observed in a study of shared clonotypes between healthy human individuals. Concerning this clone: Its antigen is still unknown. Additional DNA sequences in this sample encode the identical CDR3.

Broader study findings: What rarefaction showed was incomplete sorted-subset sequencing despite large depth.

It was CD45RO-negative cells, positively selected for CCR7, that made up naive CD8 cells, with terminally differentiated effector memory CD45RA+ cells excluded. Only in-frame clones appear in the TCRdb table, and some are missing; sequencing was by immunoSEQ multiplex PCR. Of approximately 720,000 clones listed, approximately 90% were seen once; the top ten hold 24%. The CDR3 contains 17 residues. Germline trimming cut 6 bases from V and 4 bases from J; bases unmatched to any gene: 10. Germline V gene data show CDR1 as SGHVS and CDR2 as FQNEAQ. The clonotype originates from a man aged 30-40 years in good health. The V call is TRBV7-8, the J call TRBJ2-7, with TRBD2 identical over 15 bases. Sequenced: naive CD8+ T cells sorted from blood. CDR3 amino acids: CASSFGLAGGNSYEQYF. For the CDR3, the DNA is TGTGCCAGCAGTTTTGGACTAGCGGGAGGGAATAGTTACGAGCAGTACTTC.